What follows are 31 T cell receptor beta chains derived from one specimen sequenced in a study of monozygotic twins with inflammatory bowel disease. TCRdb reanalyzed the 5' RACE reads and collapses them to one entry per CDR3 protein, without DNA. The sample table includes around 220,000 distinct CDR3 sequences. The material sequenced was blood. These receptors came from a human donor with ulcerative colitis or Crohn's disease, or a healthy co-twin of an affected twin (not recorded which).

This chain uses TRBV7-6 with TRBJ2-3; lacking DNA, the TRBD1 call made by TCRdb goes unchecked. Germline CDR1 reads SGHVS; CDR2 reads FNYEAQ. The CDR3 consists of 16 residues. This chain's CDR3 is CASSLVGGPSTDTQYF.

The chain recombines TRBV3-1 with TRBJ1-1; TCRdb picks TRBD1, but there is no DNA to check that call. Germline V gene data show CDR1 as LGHDT and CDR2 as YNNKEL (reference sequence). The CDR3 loop spans 12 amino acids. This CDR3 reads CASSQGQAEAFF.

The chain carries TRBV4-1 and TRBJ2-2; the TCRdb call, TRBD1, lacks DNA for checking. The CDR3 contains 19 residues. Looked up from germline, CDR1 is MGHRA and CDR2 is YSYEKL. This CDR3 is CASSQDLSSRGANTGELFF.

The CDR3: CATSGANYGYTF. The rearrangement uses TRBV15 and TRBJ1-2. Per germline, CDR1 LNHNV and CDR2 YYDKDF (reference sequence). CDR3 length: 12 residues. The whole variable domain, remainder taken from reference TRBV15 and TRBJ1-2, is DAMVIQNPRYQVTQFGKPVTLSCSQTLNHNVMYWYQQKSSQAPKLLFHYYDKDFNNEADTPDNFQSRRPNTSFCFLDIRSPGLGDTAMYLCATSGANYGYTFGSGTRLTVV.

The V call is TRBV20-1, the J call TRBJ2-3; absent DNA, TCRdb's TRBD1 call cannot be checked. The germline V gene has CDR1 DFQATT and CDR2 SNEGSKA (reference sequence). This CDR3 region has 14 residues. The CDR3 loop reads CSAHSGGSADTQYF.

This chain joins TRBV5-1 and TRBJ2-1; TCRdb gives TRBD2 as the D gene, but with no DNA this cannot be confirmed. CDR1 SGHRS and CDR2 YFSETQ come from the germline V gene. The CDR3 spans 17 residues. CDR3 in amino acids: CASSLAWVAGTYNEQFF.

The V gene is TRBV5-1, the J gene TRBJ1-1; without DNA, the TCRdb call of TRBD1 cannot be checked. Germline V CDR1 and CDR2: SGHRS, YFSETQ. The CDR3 is made up of 14 amino acids. The CDR3 here is CASSHGQGSTEAFF.

This CDR3 reads CASSLQGGIGQGNTIYF. J is TRBJ1-3 and V is TRBV5-1; checking the TCRdb D call of TRBD1 is not possible without DNA. The CDR3 sequence is 17 residues long. Germline CDR1 and CDR2: SGHRS and YFSETQ.

J is TRBJ1-6 and V is TRBV7-9; TCRdb's assignment of TRBD1 cannot be checked, as there is no DNA. The CDR3 extends over 17 amino acids. The germline CDR1 and CDR2 sequences are SEHNR and FQNEAQ (reference sequence). The CDR3 region is CASSLEGTGPYNSPLHF.

The V gene is TRBV12-3 or TRBV12-4, the J gene TRBJ1-1. This CDR3 region has 11 residues. The chain's CDR3 is CASSFGPEAFF.

The rearrangement links TRBV12-3 or TRBV12-4 to TRBJ1-5; TCRdb gives TRBD1 as the D gene, but with no DNA this cannot be confirmed. This CDR3 is built from 16 residues. The CDR3 here is CASSPPRDRGVQPQHF.

The J gene is TRBJ1-1, the V gene TRBV28; TCRdb names TRBD1, which stays unverified in the absence of DNA. This CDR3 spans 14 amino acids. Germline CDR1 MDHEN, CDR2 SYDVKM. The CDR3: CASSVGGGGTEAFF. Combining the CDR3 with reference TRBV28 and TRBJ1-1 gives the whole variable domain DVKVTQSSRYLVKRTGEKVFLECVQDMDHENMFWYRQDPGLGLRLIYFSYDVKMKEKGDIPEGYSVSREKKERFSLILESASTNQTSMYLCASSVGGGGTEAFFGQGTRLTVV.

The genes are TRBV20-1 and TRBJ2-2; the TRBD2 assignment by TCRdb is unverifiable without DNA. There are 15 residues in the CDR3. Germline V gene sequence: CDR1 DFQATT, CDR2 SNEGSKA (reference sequence). CDR3 in amino acids: CSASKRVSNTGELFF.

The V call is TRBV10-3, the J call TRBJ2-7; TCRdb outputs TRBD1, but without DNA this stays unchecked. This CDR3 contains 12 residues. Germline lookup yields CDR1 ENHRY and CDR2 SYGVKD. CDR3 sequence reads: CAISGQPYEQYF.

The chain recombines TRBV20-1 with TRBJ1-5. The CDR3 loop spans 16 amino acids. CDR1 and CDR2 from the germline V gene are DFQATT and SNEGSKA (reference sequence). CDR3 loop: CSASKPRGREDQPQHF.

The chain recombines TRBV7-6 with TRBJ1-5; TCRdb indicates TRBD1, and absent DNA this call remains unverified. The V gene's germline CDR1 is SGHVS and CDR2 FNYEAQ. The CDR3 spans 15 residues. The CDR3 sequence: CASSLGGRDGQPQHF.

The rearrangement joins TRBV7-9 to TRBJ1-5; TCRdb designates TRBD1, a call that cannot be tested without DNA. From germline, CDR1 is SEHNR and CDR2 FQNEAQ (reference sequence). This CDR3 spans 13 amino acids. The chain's CDR3 is CASSPRVGQPQHF.

The chain carries TRBV4-1 and TRBJ2-1; TCRdb's D gene call, TRBD1, goes unchecked for lack of DNA. From germline, CDR1 is MGHRA and CDR2 YSYEKL. The CDR3 totals 17 residues. The chain's CDR3 is CASSQRARGSSYNEQFF.

The chain couples TRBV7-2 to TRBJ2-7; TCRdb outputs TRBD2, but without DNA this stays unchecked. The CDR3 is made up of 16 amino acids. CDR1 is SGHTA and CDR2 is FQGNSA in the germline V gene. The CDR3 sequence: CASSPGTSGGWNEQYF.

The CDR3 loop is CASSLQGNTGELFF. V is TRBV7-6 and J is TRBJ2-2; the TCRdb call, TRBD1, lacks DNA for checking. Germline lookup yields CDR1 SGHVS and CDR2 FNYEAQ. The CDR3 spans 14 residues.

This chain links TRBV27 with TRBJ1-6; lacking DNA, the TRBD1 call made by TCRdb goes unchecked. Germline V gene data show CDR1 as MNHEY and CDR2 as SMNVEV (reference sequence). The CDR3 sequence is 16 residues long. The CDR3 is CASSMGAGSQSSPLHF.

The gene calls are TRBV24-1 and TRBJ2-1. Germline CDR1 and CDR2: KGHDR and SFDVKD. The CDR3 runs to 14 residues. CDR3 in amino acids: CATSDSAFRHEQFF.

CDR3 sequence: CAISELGGRYEQYF. V usage is TRBV10-3 and J usage is TRBJ2-7; TCRdb returns TRBD2, unconfirmable since there is no DNA. The CDR3 has 14 amino acids. Per germline, CDR1 ENHRY and CDR2 SYGVKD.

V is TRBV24-1 and J is TRBJ2-3. Germline V CDR1 and CDR2: KGHDR, SFDVKD. The CDR3 covers 11 residues. CDR3: CATGVSDTQYF.

V usage is TRBV27 and J usage is TRBJ2-3; TCRdb designates TRBD1, a call that cannot be tested without DNA. CDR3 length: 14 residues. Germline-derived CDR1 and CDR2 are MNHEY and SMNVEV (reference sequence). CDR3: CASTSEWGAYTQYF.

The chain couples TRBV7-9 to TRBJ1-2; TCRdb's D call of TRBD1 is untestable without DNA. This CDR3 region has 15 residues. CDR1 and CDR2 (germline): SEHNR, FQNEAQ (reference sequence). The CDR3 loop reads CASSPLGIGSYGYTF.

This chain joins TRBV5-1 and TRBJ2-1; the TCRdb call, TRBD2, lacks DNA for checking. Germline CDR1 is SGHRS and CDR2 is YFSETQ. This CDR3 has 14 residues. Here the CDR3 reads CASSLEKGGDEQFF.

V is TRBV7-2 and J is TRBJ2-5; without DNA, the TCRdb call of TRBD2 cannot be checked. CDR3 size: 13 residues. Germline-derived CDR1 and CDR2 are SGHTA and FQGNSA. The CDR3 reads CASSLSSVETQYF.

This chain joins TRBV5-1 and TRBJ1-5; TCRdb names TRBD1, which stays unverified in the absence of DNA. This CDR3 has 15 amino acids. The germline V gene has CDR1 SGHRS and CDR2 YFSETQ. The CDR3 sequence is CASSLVGAGNQPQHF. Together with reference TRBV5-1 and TRBJ1-5, the CDR3 gives the full variable domain: KAGVTQTPRYLIKTRGQQVTLSCSPISGHRSVSWYQQTPGQGLQFLFEYFSETQRNKGNFPGRFSGRQFSNSRSEMNVSTLELGDSALYLCASSLVGAGNQPQHFGDGTRLSIL.

V usage is TRBV29-1 and J usage is TRBJ2-7; TCRdb's D call of TRBD1 is untestable without DNA. Germline assignment: CDR1 SQVTM and CDR2 ANQGSEA. CDR3 length equals 13 residues. The CDR3 spells CRPRDRVDYEQYF.

The CDR3 loop is CASNSGVYSGANVLTF. The J gene is TRBJ2-6, the V gene TRBV19; lacking DNA, the TRBD1 call made by TCRdb goes unchecked. Germline assignment: CDR1 LNHDA and CDR2 SQIVND (reference sequence). CDR3 length: 16 amino acids.